The sequence of this TCR beta chain was determined in a study of blood T cell repertoires in COVID-19. Study-level background: Donors in the United States, Italy and Spain gave samples during acute or convalescent COVID-19.

In the original analysis: Reference gene primers were amplified, and this amplification served to estimate nucleated cell counts. Data came from immunoSEQ multiplex PCR; TCRdb stores just in-frame clones and leaves some out. V and J calls and clone size are given by that table; D and trimming were obtained from the DNA. The sample has a few hundred thousand clones; roughly 86% are singletons. CDR3 length equals 15 residues. J gave up 5 bases and V 6 bases, and 10 bases lay outside the gene matches. CDR1 and CDR2 (germline): LGHDT, YNNKEL (reference sequence). This receptor was obtained from a woman younger than 45 who had recovered from COVID-19. The sample comprised peripheral blood. The chain joins TRBV3-1 (or the pseudogene TRBV3-2) to TRBJ2-5; 9 nucleotides match TRBD2. In DNA form, the CDR3 reads TGTGCCAGCAGTCTGGAGGCGGGGGGGCAGGAGACCCAGTACTTC. It is translated as CASSLEAGGQETQYF.